The rows below give T cell receptor beta chains drawn from one sample of a study of T cells after yellow fever vaccination. TCRdb re-derived calls from the 5' RACE reads in MiXCR, one entry per CDR3 protein. This repertoire shows some 350,000 distinct CDR3 sequences, 11% found once; its top ten account for roughly 18%. The specimen was PBMCs, collected on the day of the first yellow fever vaccination. These receptors were collected from a man aged 18-30 years who received the YFV17D yellow fever vaccine. The CDR3 runs from the conserved cysteine through the conserved F or W. The D gene is left open where the match is weak. Size is stated for part of the rows, as once, few or many counts, or as a class when the clone is expanded.

j_gene | v_gene | abundance | d_gene | CDR3aa | CDR3nt
TRBJ1-2 | TRBV4-2 | . | . | CASSQDKFYGYTF | TGTGCCAGCAGCCAAGATAAATTCTATGGCTACACCTTC
TRBJ2-7 | TRBV7-8 | . | . | CASSLSQEQYF | TGTGCCAGCAGCTTATCACAAGAGCAGTACTTC
TRBJ2-1 | TRBV6-1 | few | . | CASSVKPKTGNEQFF | TGTGCCAGCAGCGTCAAACCTAAGACGGGTAATGAGCAGTTCTTC
TRBJ2-5 | TRBV20-1 | few | . | CSARPWETQYF | TGCAGTGCTAGACCCTGGGAGACCCAGTACTTC
TRBJ1-1 | TRBV12-3/TRBV12-4 | many | . | CASSLQAGGITEAFF | TGTGCCAGCAGTTTACAGGCAGGCGGGATCACTGAAGCTTTCTTT
TRBJ1-3 | TRBV4-2 | many | . | CASSQGHRNTIYF | TGTGCCAGCAGCCAGGGACATCGAAACACCATATATTTT
TRBJ2-7 | TRBV7-2 | many | TRBD2 | CASRPGRTSSYEQYF | TGTGCCAGCAGGCCAGGGAGGACTAGCTCCTACGAGCAGTACTTC
TRBJ1-1 | TRBV30 | . | . | CAWMTRLPPQAFF | TGTGCCTGGATGACCCGGTTACCTCCTCAAGCTTTCTTT
TRBJ2-3 | TRBV5-4 | many | TRBD2 | CASSLAGTRETDTQYF | TGTGCCAGCAGCCTAGCCGGGACTAGGGAAACAGATACGCAGTATTTT
TRBJ2-2 | TRBV5-1 | many | . | CASSLESQGTGELFF | TGCGCCAGCAGCTTGGAGTCTCAGGGCACCGGGGAGCTGTTTTTT
TRBJ2-2 | TRBV7-3 | . | . | CASSHGANTGELFF | TGTGCCAGCAGCCACGGAGCGAACACCGGGGAGCTGTTTTTT
TRBJ2-7 | TRBV2 | . | . | CASSGRGTSTYEQYF | TGTGCCAGCAGTGGGAGGGGGACTTCAACCTACGAGCAGTACTTC
TRBJ2-1 | TRBV4-2 | few | . | CASSQVAPLGAYNEQFF | TGTGCCAGCAGCCAAGTTGCACCTTTGGGGGCGTACAATGAGCAGTTCTTC
TRBJ1-1 | TRBV5-1 | . | . | CASSLAGGTLVHAEAFF | TGCGCCAGCAGCTTGGCCGGGGGGACTTTAGTACACGCTGAAGCTTTCTTT
TRBJ2-1 | TRBV5-4 | . | TRBD2 | CASTPTSGGYNEQFF | TGTGCCAGCACCCCAACTAGCGGGGGGTACAATGAGCAGTTCTTC
TRBJ2-2 | TRBV20-1 | . | . | CSARGGRALFF | TGCAGTGCTAGAGGAGGGCGGGCGTTGTTTTTT
TRBJ1-3 | TRBV7-2 | few | . | CASSPRVGHPGNTIYF | TGTGCCAGCAGCCCCCGGGTAGGCCACCCTGGAAACACCATATATTTT
TRBJ2-1 | TRBV4-3 | once | TRBD2 | CASSQVSGGHNEQFF | TGCGCCAGCAGCCAAGTTAGCGGGGGGCACAATGAGCAGTTCTTC
TRBJ1-4 | TRBV5-1 | . | . | CASSLGKNNEKLFF | TGCGCCAGCAGCTTGGGCAAAAATAATGAAAAACTGTTTTTT
TRBJ2-1 | TRBV5-1 | . | . | CASRLYANEQFF | TGCGCCAGCAGATTATATGCCAATGAGCAGTTCTTC
TRBJ2-1 | TRBV9 | . | . | CASSATRASEVTEQFF | TGTGCCAGCAGCGCCACTCGGGCTAGCGAGGTAACTGAGCAGTTCTTC
TRBJ1-2 | TRBV14 | few | . | CASSLRNLRDGYTF | TGTGCCAGCAGCCTCCGGAACCTTCGGGATGGCTACACCTTC
TRBJ2-3 | TRBV19 | few | . | CASSMRLGGSADTQYF | TGTGCCAGTAGTATGAGGTTGGGGGGAAGCGCAGATACGCAGTATTTT
TRBJ2-5 | TRBV9 | few | TRBD1 | CASNYGTGRQETQYF | TGTGCCAGCAACTACGGGACAGGGAGGCAAGAGACCCAGTACTTC
TRBJ2-1 | TRBV11-1 | few | TRBD1 | CASSPGWTDRGAYNEQFF | TGTGCCAGCAGCCCAGGGTGGACCGACAGGGGGGCGTACAATGAGCAGTTCTTC
TRBJ1-1 | TRBV19 | . | TRBD1 | CASFQGAKAFF | TGTGCCAGTTTTCAGGGGGCGAAAGCTTTCTTT
TRBJ2-7 | TRBV6-2/TRBV6-3 | . | TRBD1 | CASSYRGQGEYEQYF | TGTGCCAGCAGTTACAGGGGACAGGGGGAGTACGAGCAGTACTTC
TRBJ2-4 | TRBV12-3/TRBV12-4 | few | . | CASSLPSPSKNIQYF | TGTGCCAGCAGTTTACCGTCACCCAGCAAAAACATTCAGTACTTC
TRBJ2-5 | TRBV21-1 | few | . | CASSNPTGRVETQYF | TGTGCCAGCAGCAATCCTACAGGGAGGGTAGAGACCCAGTACTTC
TRBJ2-1 | TRBV11-3 | few | TRBD2 | CASSLGASGGVNEQFF | TGTGCCAGCAGCTTAGGGGCTAGCGGGGGGGTAAATGAGCAGTTCTTC
TRBJ2-6 | TRBV5-1 | . | TRBD1 | CASSPQGAGGANVLTF | TGCGCCAGCAGCCCACAGGGGGCCGGTGGGGCCAACGTCCTGACTTTC
TRBJ1-1 | TRBV9 | few | TRBD1 | CASSGYGRGHTEAFF | TGTGCCAGCAGCGGATATGGCAGGGGGCATACTGAAGCTTTCTTT
TRBJ2-5 | TRBV11-2 | . | . | CASGTQETQYF | TGTGCCAGCGGGACCCAAGAGACCCAGTACTTC
TRBJ2-5 | TRBV20-1 | . | . | CSIPQVGGETQYF | TGCAGTATACCCCAGGTCGGCGGGGAGACCCAGTACTTC
TRBJ1-1 | TRBV9 | . | . | CASSVGPRGPEAFF | TGTGCCAGCAGCGTAGGCCCTCGGGGACCCGAAGCTTTCTTT
TRBJ2-1 | TRBV20-1 | . | . | CSARASGDSYNEQFF | TGCAGTGCTCGGGCTTCGGGGGACTCCTACAATGAGCAGTTCTTC
TRBJ2-7 | TRBV4-1 | many | . | CASSQDSAYEQYF | TGCGCCAGCAGCCAAGATAGTGCCTACGAGCAGTACTTC
TRBJ1-4 | TRBV6-1 | . | . | CASSPGGEGNEKLFF | TGTGCCAGCAGCCCCGGGGGGGAAGGTAATGAAAAACTGTTTTTT
TRBJ2-7 | TRBV11-2 | few | TRBD2 | CASSFQGPSGGSSYEQYF | TGTGCCAGCAGCTTCCAAGGTCCTAGCGGGGGTAGCTCCTACGAGCAGTACTTC
TRBJ1-1 | TRBV5-1 | . | . | CASSPVGGGNTEAFF | TGCGCCAGCAGCCCAGTAGGAGGGGGGAACACTGAAGCTTTCTTT
TRBJ1-2 | TRBV5-1 | few | . | CASSLLAPVGITNYGYTF | TGCGCCAGCAGCTTGTTGGCGCCCGTTGGCATTACTAACTATGGCTACACCTTC
TRBJ2-3 | TRBV20-1 | . | TRBD2 | CSATPGGPPDTQYF | TGCAGTGCCACGCCGGGGGGGCCCCCAGATACGCAGTATTTT
TRBJ2-7 | TRBV5-1 | few | . | CASSRGHTAYEQYF | TGCGCCAGCAGCAGGGGCCACACCGCCTACGAGCAGTACTTC